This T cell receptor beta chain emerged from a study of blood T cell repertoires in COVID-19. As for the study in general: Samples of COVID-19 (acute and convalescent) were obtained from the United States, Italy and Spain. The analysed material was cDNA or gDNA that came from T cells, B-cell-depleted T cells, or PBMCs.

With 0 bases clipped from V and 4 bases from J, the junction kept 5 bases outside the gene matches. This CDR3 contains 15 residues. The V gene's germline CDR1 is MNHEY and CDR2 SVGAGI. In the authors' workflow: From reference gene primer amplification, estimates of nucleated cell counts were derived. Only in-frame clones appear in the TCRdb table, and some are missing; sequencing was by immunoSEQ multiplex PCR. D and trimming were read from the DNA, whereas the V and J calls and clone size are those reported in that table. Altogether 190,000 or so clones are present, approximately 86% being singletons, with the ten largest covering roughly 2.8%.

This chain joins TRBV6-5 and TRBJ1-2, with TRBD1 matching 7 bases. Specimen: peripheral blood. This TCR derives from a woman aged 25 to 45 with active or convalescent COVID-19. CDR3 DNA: TGTGCCAGCAGTTACTCGCTACAGGGGTCCTATGGCTACACCTTC. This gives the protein CASSYSLQGSYGYTF.